A selection of T cell receptor beta chains follows, all from one sample in a study of response to subunit inactivated influenza vaccine. MiXCR, run by TCRdb on the RT-PCR reads, gives a single entry per CDR3 protein. The sample records around 520,000 distinct CDR3 sequences, around 25% being singletons. The sample was CD4+ T cells sorted from PBMCs, taken less than 6 days after vaccination. Receptor source: a man aged 45-65 years who received an inactivated influenza vaccine. Both conserved end residues are part of each CDR3. D genes are given only for firm matches. The size field is filled for only some rows; it gives once, few, many or a size class.

TRBD1 | few | TRBJ2-3 | TRBV20-1 | CSADRVTTQYF | TGCAGTGCCGACAGGGTGACTACGCAGTATTTT
- | - | TRBJ2-6 | TRBV6-5 | CASSYSGVPGANVLTF | TGTGCCAGCAGTTACTCTGGAGTACCTGGGGCCAACGTCCTGACTTTC
TRBD2 | - | TRBJ2-5 | TRBV20-1 | CSAGPQRGHQETQYF | TGCAGTGCTGGGCCGCAGCGGGGCCACCAAGAGACCCAGTACTTC
- | - | TRBJ2-7 | TRBV10-3 | CAISETDGSTYEQYF | TGTGCCATCAGTGAAACTGACGGATCTACCTACGAGCAGTACTTC
TRBD1 | - | TRBJ2-7 | TRBV12-3/TRBV12-4 | CASSLWTGGGEQYF | TGTGCCAGCAGTTTGTGGACAGGGGGAGGCGAGCAGTACTTC
TRBD1 | - | TRBJ2-3 | TRBV6-1 | CASRPGQGGDTQYF | TGTGCCAGCAGACCTGGACAGGGGGGAGATACGCAGTATTTT
- | many | TRBJ2-1 | TRBV27 | CASSLSESSYNEQFF | TGTGCCAGCAGTTTATCCGAGAGCTCCTACAATGAGCAGTTCTTC
TRBD2 | - | TRBJ2-5 | TRBV20-1 | CSARIGGRVKETQYF | TGCAGTGCTAGAATTGGCGGGAGGGTGAAAGAGACCCAGTACTTC
TRBD2 | - | TRBJ2-4 | TRBV6-1 | CASGLAGGLGNIQYF | TGTGCCAGCGGGCTAGCGGGAGGTTTGGGAAACATTCAGTACTTC
TRBD1 | - | TRBJ2-5 | TRBV20-1 | CSARETGTAKETQYF | TGCAGTGCTAGAGAGACCGGGACAGCCAAAGAGACCCAGTACTTC
TRBD2 | few | TRBJ2-3 | TRBV4-2 | CASSQSKTSGNTDTQYF | TGTGCCAGCAGCCAGAGCAAGACTAGCGGAAACACAGATACGCAGTATTTT
TRBD2 | few | TRBJ2-7 | TRBV15 | CATSAITPSGIYEQYF | TGTGCCACCAGCGCCATTACCCCTAGCGGTATCTACGAGCAGTACTTC
- | - | TRBJ1-1 | TRBV20-1 | CSARKGHQNTEAFF | TGCAGTGCTAGAAAGGGACACCAGAACACTGAAGCTTTCTTT
- | few | TRBJ2-3 | TRBV7-2 | CASSSRPGPRTDTQYF | TGTGCCAGCAGCTCTCGGCCGGGACCACGCACAGATACGCAGTATTTT
- | - | TRBJ2-2 | TRBV3-1 | CASTKQPGTGELFF | TGTGCCAGCACCAAACAACCGGGAACCGGGGAGCTGTTTTTT
TRBD1 | - | TRBJ2-7 | TRBV7-8 | CASRPPGQGQATEQYF | TGTGCCAGCAGACCCCCCGGACAGGGGCAAGCTACCGAGCAGTACTTC
TRBD1 | - | TRBJ1-1 | TRBV29-1 | CSVTRDRNTEAFF | TGCAGCGTCACTCGGGACAGGAACACTGAAGCTTTCTTT
- | - | TRBJ2-5 | TRBV20-1 | CSAPRRGQETQYF | TGCAGTGCTCCCCGCCGGGGCCAAGAGACCCAGTACTTC
- | few | TRBJ2-7 | TRBV10-3 | CATKWGAPYEQYF | TGTGCCACCAAATGGGGGGCACCCTACGAGCAGTACTTC
TRBD1 | few | TRBJ1-1 | TRBV4-1 | CASSQAGTGDTEAFF | TGCGCCAGCAGCCAAGCCGGGACAGGGGACACTGAAGCTTTCTTT
TRBD1 | - | TRBJ2-3 | TRBV5-1 | CVSSGQGVQDTQYF | TGCGTCAGCAGCGGACAGGGGGTGCAAGATACGCAGTATTTT
- | many | TRBJ2-7 | TRBV7-9 | CASSGDGEQYF | TGTGCCAGCAGCGGGGATGGCGAGCAGTACTTC
- | few | TRBJ1-2 | TRBV7-9 | CASSFGGTKNYGYTF | TGTGCCAGCAGCTTTGGAGGTACAAAAAACTATGGCTACACCTTC
- | few | TRBJ2-5 | TRBV10-3 | CAISEYRDQETQYF | TGTGCCATCAGTGAGTACAGGGACCAAGAGACCCAGTACTTC
- | - | TRBJ1-2 | TRBV20-1 | CSARDLSMTYGYTF | TGCAGTGCTAGAGATCTGAGCATGACCTATGGCTACACCTTC
TRBD1 | - | TRBJ1-2 | TRBV4-3 | CASSQDRGTGGAYGYTF | TGCGCCAGCAGCCAAGATCGAGGGACAGGGGGCGCCTATGGCTACACCTTC
- | few | TRBJ1-6 | TRBV20-1 | CSARVDSSHSPLHF | TGCAGTGCTAGGGTTGACAGTAGTCATTCACCCCTCCACTTT
- | - | TRBJ2-2 | TRBV7-2 | CASSHTWVEEGELFF | TGTGCCAGCAGCCACACGTGGGTGGAGGAAGGGGAGCTGTTTTTT
- | - | TRBJ2-6 | TRBV7-2 | CASSPWVSGANVLIF | TGTGCCAGCAGCCCGTGGGTCTCTGGGGCCAACGTCCTGATTTTC
- | - | TRBJ2-4 | TRBV19 | CASSPGRGPAKNIQYF | TGTGCCAGTAGTCCAGGACGGGGGCCAGCCAAAAACATTCAGTACTTC
TRBD1 | few | TRBJ2-5 | TRBV20-1 | CSATGQGGETQYF | TGCAGTGCCACGGGACAGGGAGGCGAGACCCAGTACTTC